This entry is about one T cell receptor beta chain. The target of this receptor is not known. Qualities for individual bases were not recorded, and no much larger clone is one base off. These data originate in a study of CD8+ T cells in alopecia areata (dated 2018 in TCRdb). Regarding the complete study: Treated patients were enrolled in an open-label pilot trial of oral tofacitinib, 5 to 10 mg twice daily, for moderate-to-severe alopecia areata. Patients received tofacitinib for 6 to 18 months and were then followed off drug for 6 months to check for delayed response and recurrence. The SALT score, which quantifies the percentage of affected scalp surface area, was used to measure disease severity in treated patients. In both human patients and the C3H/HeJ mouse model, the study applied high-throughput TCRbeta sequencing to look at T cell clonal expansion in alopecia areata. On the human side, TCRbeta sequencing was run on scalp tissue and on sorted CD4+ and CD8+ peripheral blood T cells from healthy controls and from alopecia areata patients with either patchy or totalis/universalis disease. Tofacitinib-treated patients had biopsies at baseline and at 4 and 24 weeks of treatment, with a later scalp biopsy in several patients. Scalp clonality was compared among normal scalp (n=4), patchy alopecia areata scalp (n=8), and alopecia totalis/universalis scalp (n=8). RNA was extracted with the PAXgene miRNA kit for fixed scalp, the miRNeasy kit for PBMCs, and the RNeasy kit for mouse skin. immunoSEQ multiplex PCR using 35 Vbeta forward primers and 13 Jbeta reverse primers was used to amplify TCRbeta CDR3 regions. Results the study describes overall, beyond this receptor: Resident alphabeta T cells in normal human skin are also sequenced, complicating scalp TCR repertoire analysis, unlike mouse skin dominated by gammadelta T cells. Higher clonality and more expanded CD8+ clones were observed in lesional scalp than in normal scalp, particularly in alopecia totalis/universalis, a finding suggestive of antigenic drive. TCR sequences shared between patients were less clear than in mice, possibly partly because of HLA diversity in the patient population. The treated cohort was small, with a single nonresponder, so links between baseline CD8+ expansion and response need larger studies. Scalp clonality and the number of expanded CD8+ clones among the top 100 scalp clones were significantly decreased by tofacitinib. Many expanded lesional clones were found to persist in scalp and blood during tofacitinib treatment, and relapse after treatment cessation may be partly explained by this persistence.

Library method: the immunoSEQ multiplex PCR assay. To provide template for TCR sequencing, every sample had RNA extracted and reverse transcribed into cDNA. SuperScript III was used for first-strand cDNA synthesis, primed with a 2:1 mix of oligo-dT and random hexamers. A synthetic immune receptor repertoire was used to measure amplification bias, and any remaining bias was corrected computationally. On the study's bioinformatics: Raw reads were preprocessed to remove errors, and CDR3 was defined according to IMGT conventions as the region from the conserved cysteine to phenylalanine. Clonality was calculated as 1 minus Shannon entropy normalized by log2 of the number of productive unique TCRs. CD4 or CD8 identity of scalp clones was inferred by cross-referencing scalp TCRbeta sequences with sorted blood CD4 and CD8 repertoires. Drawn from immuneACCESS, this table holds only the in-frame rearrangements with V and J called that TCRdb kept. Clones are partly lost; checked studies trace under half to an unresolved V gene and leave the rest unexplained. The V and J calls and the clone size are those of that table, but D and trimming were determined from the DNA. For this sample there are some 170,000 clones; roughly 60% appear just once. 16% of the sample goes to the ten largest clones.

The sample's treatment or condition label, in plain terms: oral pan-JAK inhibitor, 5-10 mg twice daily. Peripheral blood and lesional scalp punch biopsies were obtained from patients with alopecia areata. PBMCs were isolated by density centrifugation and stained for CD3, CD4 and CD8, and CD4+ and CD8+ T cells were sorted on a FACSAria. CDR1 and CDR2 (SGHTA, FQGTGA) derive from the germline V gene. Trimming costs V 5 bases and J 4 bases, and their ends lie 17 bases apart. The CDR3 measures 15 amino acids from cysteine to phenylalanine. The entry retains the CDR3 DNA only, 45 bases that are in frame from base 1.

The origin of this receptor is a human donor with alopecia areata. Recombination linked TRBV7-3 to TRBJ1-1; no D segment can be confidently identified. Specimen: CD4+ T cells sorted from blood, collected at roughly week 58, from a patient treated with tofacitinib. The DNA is TGTGCCAGCAGCCCAGTTGGGATGGGGAGCACTGAAGCTTTCTTT. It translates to CASSPVGMGSTEAFF.